What follows are 15 T cell receptor beta chains derived from one specimen sequenced in a study of memory CD4+ T cells and cytomegalovirus serostatus. The sort gate was single viable CD3+CD4+CD8-CD45RO+ cells for memory CD4+ T cells. Repertoires were generated with immunoSEQ multiplex PCR, while TCRdb's copy carries only in-frame clones and drops some. The sample lists tens of thousands of clones; roughly 76% were seen once. Input material: memory CD4+ T cells from blood. These receptors were taken from an adult in good health and CMV-seronegative.

This chain uses TRBV5-4 with TRBJ2-3; 8 bases agree with TRBD2. The V segment lost 3 bases and the J segment 0 bases; nucleotides outside the gene matches: 3. This CDR3 region has 15 residues. Germline V lookup: CDR1 SGHNT, CDR2 YYREEE (reference sequence). The CDR3: CASSSASGSTDTQYF. The CDR3 nucleotides are TGTGCCAGCAGCTCCGCTAGCGGGAGCACAGATACGCAGTATTTT.

CDR3 in amino acids: CASSPQVDRGDEQYF. CDR3 bases: TGCGCCAGCAGCCCGCAGGTGGACAGGGGGGACGAGCAGTACTTC. This chain joins TRBV4-3 and TRBJ2-7; 10 bases fit TRBD1. Looked up from germline, CDR1 is LGHNA and CDR2 is YSLEER. Unmatched junction bases numbered 8, after V lost 4 bases and J lost 5 bases. There are 15 residues in the CDR3.

The chain uses TRBV27 and TRBJ2-1; D is ambiguous. There are 12 residues in the CDR3. Trimming shortened V by 7 bases and J by 5 bases, and 9 bases separated the two germline ends. Germline V gene data show CDR1 as MNHEY and CDR2 as SMNVEV (reference sequence). CDR3: CASKRSNNEQFF. CDR3 bases: TGTGCCAGCAAGAGAAGTAACAATGAGCAGTTCTTC.

This clone was recorded a few times. V is TRBV28 and J is TRBJ1-5, with 7 bases identical to TRBD1. V shed 10 bases and J 4 bases; nucleotides not matched to a gene: 7. The CDR3 runs to 13 residues. Germline-derived CDR1 and CDR2 are MDHEN and SYDVKM. The CDR3 here is CATQGTLNQPQHF. The CDR3 nucleotides are TGTGCCACACAGGGGACCCTTAATCAGCCCCAGCATTTT.

The chain is built from TRBV7-9 and TRBJ2-1, with 10 bases that match TRBD2. V shed 5 bases, J shed 5 bases, and the junction held 6 bases outside the gene matches. The CDR3 totals 15 residues. Per the germline V gene, CDR1 is SEHNR and CDR2 is FQNEAQ (reference sequence). CDR3 region: CASSPLAGYDNEQFF. The CDR3, as DNA: TGTGCCAGCAGCCCACTAGCGGGGTATGACAATGAGCAGTTCTTC. Drawing the rest from reference TRBV7-9 and TRBJ2-1, the complete variable domain is DTGVSQNPRHKITKRGQNVTFRCDPISEHNRLYWYRQTLGQGPEFLTYFQNEAQLEKSRLLSDRFSAERPKGSFSTLEIQRTEQGDSAMYLCASSPLAGYDNEQFFGPGTRLTVL.

V is TRBV10-3 and J is TRBJ1-1, with no clear D. With 2 bases removed from V and 1 base from J, the gap between germline ends came to 5 bases. This CDR3 comprises 13 residues. The germline V gene encodes CDR1 ENHRY and CDR2 SYGVKD. The CDR3 nucleotides read TGTGCCATCAGTGAGCAAGGGAACACTGAAGCTTTCTTT. Its protein product is CAISEQGNTEAFF.

The chain recombines TRBV6-5 with TRBJ2-3, with a weak D call TRBD2 (5 bases). V was trimmed by 5 bases and J by 0 bases, leaving 9 bases between them. Germline V gene lookup returns CDR1 MNHEY and CDR2 SVGAGI. The CDR3 runs to 14 residues. CDR3 sequence reads: CASSGQRSTDTQYF. The CDR3 nucleotides read TGTGCCAGCAGTGGGCAGCGGAGCACAGATACGCAGTATTTT.

This chain joins TRBV7-2 and TRBJ2-7; D may be TRBD1 or TRBD2 (5 bases each). Germline CDR1 is SGHTA and CDR2 is FQGNSA. CDR3 size: 13 residues. The ends were cut back, 4 bases at V and 6 bases at J, with 13 bases in the middle. The CDR3 loop reads CASSSRDPPEQYF. The CDR3 nucleotides read TGTGCCAGCAGCTCCCGGGACCCCCCCGAGCAGTACTTC.

In this sample, this clone turned up a few times. The genes are TRBV9 and TRBJ1-4, with D hard to call. From germline, CDR1 is SGDLS and CDR2 YYNGEE. The CDR3 has 15 residues. V dropped 2 bases and J dropped 0 bases, with 8 bases sitting between them. The CDR3 region has the DNA TGTGCCAGCAGCGTGGCCCCTTCAACTAATGAAAAACTGTTTTTT. Residues: CASSVAPSTNEKLFF.

V and J are TRBV7-2 and TRBJ1-1, with D unclear. V was pared by 7 bases and J by 0 bases, with 12 bases between. Germline lookup yields CDR1 SGHTA and CDR2 FQGNSA. The CDR3 extends over 14 amino acids. The CDR3 DNA sequence: TGTGCCAGCACCTCACTAAGAGTGAACACTGAAGCTTTCTTT. Amino acids: CASTSLRVNTEAFF.

The chain employs TRBV11-2 and TRBJ1-2; 12 bases match TRBD1. Looked up from germline, CDR1 is SGHAT and CDR2 is FQNNGV. The CDR3 has 17 amino acids. After removal of 5 bases from V and 4 bases from J, the junction contained 11 bases not matched to a gene. This CDR3 reads CASSAGTGGSGRYGYTF. The CDR3 nucleotides are TGTGCCAGCAGCGCCGGGACAGGGGGCTCAGGTCGCTATGGCTACACCTTC.

This chain connects TRBV5-6 to TRBJ1-2; D gene unclear. The germline V gene encodes CDR1 SGHDT and CDR2 YYEEEE. The V and J ends lost 4 bases and 2 bases respectively, with 9 bases between them. The CDR3 extends over 13 amino acids. The CDR3 spells CASSPDLNYGYTF. The CDR3 DNA reads TGTGCCAGCAGCCCGGACCTAAACTATGGCTACACCTTC.

V and J are TRBV25-1 and TRBJ2-1; 7 bases align to TRBD2. V shed 4 bases and J 5 bases; nucleotides not matched to a gene: 2. This CDR3 comprises 13 residues. Germline CDR1 and CDR2: MGHDK and SYGVNS. The chain's CDR3 is CASSGTSNNEQFF. The CDR3 DNA is TGTGCCAGCAGTGGGACTAGTAACAATGAGCAGTTCTTC.

This sequence joins TRBV4-2 and TRBJ1-6; D might be TRBD1 (5 bases). Deletions cut 1 base from V and 10 bases from J, with 17 bases between. The CDR3 has 16 amino acids. Per germline, CDR1 LGHNA and CDR2 YNFKEQ. The CDR3 DNA sequence: TGTGCCAGCAGCCAAGCTCTTTCGGGGGGTGGCTCACCCCTCCACTTT. This translates into CASSQALSGGGSPLHF.

The chain couples TRBV11-3 to TRBJ2-1, with 9 bases that match TRBD1. Germline V gene sequence: CDR1 SGHNT, CDR2 YENEEA. This CDR3 region has 14 residues. The V segment lost 3 bases and the J segment 8 bases; nucleotides outside the gene matches: 5. In DNA, the CDR3 is TGTGCCAGCAGCTTGACAGGGGGATTGGATGAGCAGTTCTTC. It codes for CASSLTGGLDEQFF. The full variable domain, its missing parts supplied by reference TRBV11-3 and TRBJ2-1, is EAGVVQSPRYKIIEKKQPVAFWCNPISGHNTLYWYLQNLGQGPELLIRYENEEAVDDSQLPKDRFSAERLKGVDSTLKIQPAELGDSAVYLCASSLTGGLDEQFFGPGTRLTVL.